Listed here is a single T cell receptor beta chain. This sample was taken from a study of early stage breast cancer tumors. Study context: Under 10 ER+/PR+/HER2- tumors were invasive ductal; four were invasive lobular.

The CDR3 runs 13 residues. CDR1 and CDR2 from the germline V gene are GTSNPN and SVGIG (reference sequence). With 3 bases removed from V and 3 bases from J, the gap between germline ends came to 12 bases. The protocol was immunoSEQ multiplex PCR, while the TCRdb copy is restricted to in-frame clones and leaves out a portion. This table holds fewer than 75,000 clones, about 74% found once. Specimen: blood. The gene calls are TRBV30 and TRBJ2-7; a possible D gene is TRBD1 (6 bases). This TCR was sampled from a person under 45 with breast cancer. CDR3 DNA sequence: TGTGCCTGGAGACCCCCGGACAGCTACGAGCAGTACTTC. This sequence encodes CAWRPPDSYEQYF.